This T cell receptor beta chain was identified during a study of shared clonotypes between healthy human individuals. The study, taken as a whole, reports: Rarefaction revealed incomplete sorted-subset sequencing despite large depth.

It was across several immunoSEQ plates that each subset's genomic DNA was evenly split. TCRdb's table, derived via immunoSEQ multiplex PCR, lists solely in-frame clones and lacks some. The table shows more than 2,000,000 clones, with approximately 94% occurring only once. Germline CDR1 reads SGHRS; CDR2 reads YFSETQ. The V end lost 4 bases, the J end lost 6 bases, and 12 bases lay between the germline ends. The CDR3 runs 13 residues. On this clone: Its antigen is still unknown. The sample has other DNA sequences that encode this CDR3 too.

This TCR was recovered from a man younger than 35 in good health. Sequencing was done on a sample of naive CD4+ T cells sorted from blood. The subset was: CD45RA+ positively selected. J is TRBJ2-3 and V is TRBV5-1, with D tentatively TRBD1 or TRBD2 (6 bases each). The CDR3 protein is CASSAGGGDTQYF. In DNA, the CDR3 is TGCGCCAGCAGCGCTGGAGGGGGGGATACGCAGTATTTT.